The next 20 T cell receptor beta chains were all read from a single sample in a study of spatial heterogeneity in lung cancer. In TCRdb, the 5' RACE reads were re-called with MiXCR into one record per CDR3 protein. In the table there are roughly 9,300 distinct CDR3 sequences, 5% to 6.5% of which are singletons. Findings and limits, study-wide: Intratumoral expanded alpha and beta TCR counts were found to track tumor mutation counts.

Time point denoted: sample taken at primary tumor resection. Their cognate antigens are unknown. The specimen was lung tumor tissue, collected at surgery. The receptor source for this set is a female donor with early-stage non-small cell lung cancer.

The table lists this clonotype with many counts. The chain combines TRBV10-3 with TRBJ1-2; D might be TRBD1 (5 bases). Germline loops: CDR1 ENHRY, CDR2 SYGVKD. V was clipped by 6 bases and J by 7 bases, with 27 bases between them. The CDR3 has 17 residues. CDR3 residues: CAIRPTPSGALEAGYTF. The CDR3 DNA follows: TGTGCCATCAGGCCGACTCCCAGCGGGGCATTGGAGGCTGGCTACACCTTC.

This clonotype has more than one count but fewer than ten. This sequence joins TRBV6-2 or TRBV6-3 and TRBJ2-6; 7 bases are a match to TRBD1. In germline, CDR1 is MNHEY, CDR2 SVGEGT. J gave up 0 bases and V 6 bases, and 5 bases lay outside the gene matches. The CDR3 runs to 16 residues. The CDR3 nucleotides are TGTGCCAGCAGGCCGACAGGGTTCTCTGGGGCCAACGTCCTGACTTTC. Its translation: CASRPTGFSGANVLTF.

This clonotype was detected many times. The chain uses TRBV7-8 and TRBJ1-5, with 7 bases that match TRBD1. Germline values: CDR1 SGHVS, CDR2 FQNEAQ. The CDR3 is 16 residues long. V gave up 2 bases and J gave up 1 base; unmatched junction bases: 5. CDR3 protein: CASSLRTRGSNQPQHF. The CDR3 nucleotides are TGTGCCAGCAGCTTAAGAACCAGGGGGAGCAATCAGCCCCAGCATTTT.

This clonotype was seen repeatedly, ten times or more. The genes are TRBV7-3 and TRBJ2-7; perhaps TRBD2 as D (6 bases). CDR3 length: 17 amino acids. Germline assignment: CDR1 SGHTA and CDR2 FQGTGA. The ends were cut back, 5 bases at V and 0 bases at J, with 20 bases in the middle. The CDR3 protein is CASSRPGGGTISYEQYF. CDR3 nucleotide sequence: TGTGCCAGCAGCCGCCCGGGTGGCGGGACCATCTCCTACGAGCAGTACTTC. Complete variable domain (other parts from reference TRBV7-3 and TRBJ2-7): GAGVSQTPSNKVTEKGKYVELRCDPISGHTALYWYRQSLGQGPEFLIYFQGTGAADDSGLPNDRFFAVRPEGSVSTLKIQRTERGDSAVYLCASSRPGGGTISYEQYFGPGTRLTVT.

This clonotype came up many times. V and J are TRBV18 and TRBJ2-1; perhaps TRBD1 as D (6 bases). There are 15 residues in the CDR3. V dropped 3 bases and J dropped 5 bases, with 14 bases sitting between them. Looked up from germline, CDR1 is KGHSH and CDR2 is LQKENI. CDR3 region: CASSPQTGRNNEQFF. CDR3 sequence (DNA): TGTGCCAGCTCACCGCAGACAGGCAGGAACAATGAGCAGTTCTTC.

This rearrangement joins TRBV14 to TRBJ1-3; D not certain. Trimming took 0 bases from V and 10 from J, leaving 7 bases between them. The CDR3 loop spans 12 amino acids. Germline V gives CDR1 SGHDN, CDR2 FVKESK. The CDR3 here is CASSQDRVTIYF. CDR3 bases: TGTGCCAGCAGCCAAGATCGAGTGACCATATATTTT.

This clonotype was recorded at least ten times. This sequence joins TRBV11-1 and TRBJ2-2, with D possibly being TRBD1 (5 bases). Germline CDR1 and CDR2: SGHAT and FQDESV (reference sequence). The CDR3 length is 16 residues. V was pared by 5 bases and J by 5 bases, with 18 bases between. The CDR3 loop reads CASSLQGRGTTGELFF. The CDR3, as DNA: TGTGCCAGCAGCCTCCAGGGAAGGGGAACTACCGGGGAGCTGTTTTTT.

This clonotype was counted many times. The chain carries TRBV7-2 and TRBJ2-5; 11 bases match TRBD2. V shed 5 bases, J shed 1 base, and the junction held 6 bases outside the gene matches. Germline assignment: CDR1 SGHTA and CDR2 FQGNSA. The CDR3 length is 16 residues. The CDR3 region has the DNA TGTGCCAGCAGCCTATCTGGACTAGCGGGCCAAGAGACCCAGTACTTC. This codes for CASSLSGLAGQETQYF.

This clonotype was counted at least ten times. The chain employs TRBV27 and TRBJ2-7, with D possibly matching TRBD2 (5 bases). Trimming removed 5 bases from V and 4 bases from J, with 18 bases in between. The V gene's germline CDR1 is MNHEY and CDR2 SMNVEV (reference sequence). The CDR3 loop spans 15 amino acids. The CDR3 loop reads CASSTYPGTQYEQYF. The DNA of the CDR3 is TGTGCCAGCAGTACATATCCGGGAACGCAATACGAGCAGTACTTC.

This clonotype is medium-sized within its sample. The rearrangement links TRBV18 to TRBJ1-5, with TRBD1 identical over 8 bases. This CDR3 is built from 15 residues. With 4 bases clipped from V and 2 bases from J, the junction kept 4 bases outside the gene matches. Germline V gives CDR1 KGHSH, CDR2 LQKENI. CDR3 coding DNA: TGTGCCAGCTCACTTACACAGGGGGGCAATCAGCCCCAGCATTTT. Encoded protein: CASSLTQGGNQPQHF.

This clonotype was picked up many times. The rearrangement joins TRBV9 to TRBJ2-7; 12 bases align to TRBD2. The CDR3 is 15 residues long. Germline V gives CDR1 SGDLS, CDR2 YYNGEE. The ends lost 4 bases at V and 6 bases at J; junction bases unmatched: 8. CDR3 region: CASSLLAGGIVEQYF. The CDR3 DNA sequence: TGTGCCAGCAGCCTCCTAGCGGGAGGGATTGTCGAGCAGTACTTC.

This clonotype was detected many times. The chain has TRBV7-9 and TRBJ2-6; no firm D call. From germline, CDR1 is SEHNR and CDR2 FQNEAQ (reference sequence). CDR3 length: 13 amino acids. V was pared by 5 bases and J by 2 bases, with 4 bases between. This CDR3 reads CASSETGANVLTF. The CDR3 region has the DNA TGTGCCAGCAGCGAAACTGGGGCCAACGTCCTGACTTTC.

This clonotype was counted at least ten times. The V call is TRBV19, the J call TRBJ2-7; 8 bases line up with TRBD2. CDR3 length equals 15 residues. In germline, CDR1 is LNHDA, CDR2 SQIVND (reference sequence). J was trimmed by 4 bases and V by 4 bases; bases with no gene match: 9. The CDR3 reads CASSNPELAAYEQYF. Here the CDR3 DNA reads TGTGCCAGTAGTAATCCCGAACTAGCGGCTTACGAGCAGTACTTC.

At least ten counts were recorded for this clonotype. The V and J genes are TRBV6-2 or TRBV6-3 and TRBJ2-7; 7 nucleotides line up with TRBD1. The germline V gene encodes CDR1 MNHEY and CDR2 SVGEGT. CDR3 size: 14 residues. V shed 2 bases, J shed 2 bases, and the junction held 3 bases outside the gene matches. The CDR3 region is CASSYPDRTYEQYF. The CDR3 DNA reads TGTGCCAGCAGTTACCCGGACAGGACCTACGAGCAGTACTTC.

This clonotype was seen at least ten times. The chain's CDR3 is CASKEDPKTEQYF. CDR3 nucleotide sequence: TGTGCCAGTAAGGAGGACCCCAAAACCGAGCAGTACTTC. The chain uses TRBV19 and TRBJ2-7; weak D call: TRBD2 (5 bases). CDR1 is LNHDA, CDR2 SQIVND, per germline (reference sequence). This CDR3 is built from 13 residues. V was trimmed by 7 bases and J by 6 bases, leaving 16 bases between them.

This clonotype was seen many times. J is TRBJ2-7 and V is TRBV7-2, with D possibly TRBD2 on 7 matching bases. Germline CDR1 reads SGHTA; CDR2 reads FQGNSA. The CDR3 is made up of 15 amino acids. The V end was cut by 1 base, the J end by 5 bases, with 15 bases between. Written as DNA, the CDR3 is TGTGCCAGCAGCTTAGATGGGGGGGCCGGGGACGAGCAGTACTTC. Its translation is CASSLDGGAGDEQYF.

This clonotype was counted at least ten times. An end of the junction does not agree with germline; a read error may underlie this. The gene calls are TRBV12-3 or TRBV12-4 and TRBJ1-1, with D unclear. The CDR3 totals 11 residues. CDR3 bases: TGTGCCAGCAGTCCGAACACTGAAGCCTTCTTT. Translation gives CASSPNTEAFF.

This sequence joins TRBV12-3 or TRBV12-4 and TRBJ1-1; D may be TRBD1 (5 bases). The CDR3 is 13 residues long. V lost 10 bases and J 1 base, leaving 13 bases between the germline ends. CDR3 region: CATRPGTNTEAFF. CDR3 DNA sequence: TGTGCCACTAGACCCGGGACGAACACTGAAGCTTTCTTT.

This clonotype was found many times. This CDR3 reads CSARDSTGGVNTEAFF. The CDR3 DNA reads as TGCAGTGCTAGAGATTCGACAGGGGGAGTGAACACTGAAGCTTTCTTT. This chain connects TRBV20-1 to TRBJ1-1, with 9 bases that match TRBD1. The ends lost 0 bases at V and 0 bases at J; junction bases unmatched: 5. In germline, CDR1 is DFQATT, CDR2 SNEGSKA (reference sequence). This CDR3 is built from 16 residues.

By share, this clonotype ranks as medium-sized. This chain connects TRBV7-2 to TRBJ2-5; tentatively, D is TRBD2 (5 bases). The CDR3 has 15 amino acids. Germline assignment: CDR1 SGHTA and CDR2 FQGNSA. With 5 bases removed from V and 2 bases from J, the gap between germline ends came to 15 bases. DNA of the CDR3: TGTGCCAGCAGCCAACAAGGCGGGCTTCAAGAGACCCAGTACTTC. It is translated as CASSQQGGLQETQYF.